What follows are 5 T cell receptor beta chains derived from one specimen sequenced in a study of blood T cell repertoires in COVID-19 (TCRdb year 2020). Library construction relied on the immunoSEQ multiplex PCR assay. This is the immuneACCESS table as TCRdb keeps it, with only in-frame sequences that have V and J called. A part of the clones is gone; compared with another copy, unresolved V genes explain less than half, and the rest is unexplained. For this sample there are about 200,000 clones; roughly 84% appear just once. The ten largest clones represent 9.7% of the sample. Sequenced material: peripheral blood. All receptors come from a man aged 45-60 years with active or convalescent COVID-19.

The CDR3 reads CATQQRAATETQYF. The CDR3 nucleotides are TGCGCCACCCAACAGCGGGCGGCGACAGAGACCCAGTACTTC. The chain has TRBV10-2 and TRBJ2-5; D perhaps matches TRBD2 (6 bases). This CDR3 region has 14 residues. Germline CDR1 WSHSY, CDR2 SAAADI. Trimming took 10 bases from V and 4 from J, leaving 19 bases between them.

The chain links TRBV2 to TRBJ2-5; a possible D gene is TRBD2 (5 bases). In germline, CDR1 is SNHLY, CDR2 FYNNEI. This CDR3 is 16 amino acids long. The ends were cut back, 3 bases at V and 2 bases at J, with 16 bases in the middle. For the CDR3, the DNA is TGTGCCAGCAGTGACCGGGGTACTGATTTACAAGAGACCCAGTACTTC. Translated, it gives CASSDRGTDLQETQYF.

The chain has TRBV11-2 and TRBJ2-1, with TRBD2 matching over 12 bases. The CDR3 loop spans 14 amino acids. Germline lookup yields CDR1 SGHAT and CDR2 FQNNGV. Trimming removed 4 bases from V and 8 bases from J; junction bases left unmatched: 3. For the CDR3, the DNA is TGTGCCAGCAGCTCTAGCGGGGGGGCCTATGAGCAGTTCTTC. Translation gives CASSSSGGAYEQFF.

Only a few counts were recorded for this clone. The rearrangement joins TRBV2 to TRBJ1-5; 7 bases line up with TRBD1. The CDR3 is 12 residues long. V dropped 6 bases and J dropped 4; count of bases not matched to a gene: 0. CDR1 and CDR2 (germline): SNHLY, FYNNEI. The CDR3, as DNA: TGTGCCAGCAGCAGGGGGAATCAGCCCCAGCATTTT. Translating gives CASSRGNQPQHF.

The chain recombines TRBV7-2 with TRBJ2-7, with 12 bases aligning to TRBD2. After removal of 3 bases from V and 5 bases from J, the junction contained 5 bases not matched to a gene. Germline lookup yields CDR1 SGHTA and CDR2 FQGNSA. The CDR3 is made up of 15 amino acids. CDR3 protein: CASSFRTSGTHEQYF. CDR3 bases: TGTGCCAGCAGCTTCCGGACTAGCGGGACCCACGAGCAGTACTTC.